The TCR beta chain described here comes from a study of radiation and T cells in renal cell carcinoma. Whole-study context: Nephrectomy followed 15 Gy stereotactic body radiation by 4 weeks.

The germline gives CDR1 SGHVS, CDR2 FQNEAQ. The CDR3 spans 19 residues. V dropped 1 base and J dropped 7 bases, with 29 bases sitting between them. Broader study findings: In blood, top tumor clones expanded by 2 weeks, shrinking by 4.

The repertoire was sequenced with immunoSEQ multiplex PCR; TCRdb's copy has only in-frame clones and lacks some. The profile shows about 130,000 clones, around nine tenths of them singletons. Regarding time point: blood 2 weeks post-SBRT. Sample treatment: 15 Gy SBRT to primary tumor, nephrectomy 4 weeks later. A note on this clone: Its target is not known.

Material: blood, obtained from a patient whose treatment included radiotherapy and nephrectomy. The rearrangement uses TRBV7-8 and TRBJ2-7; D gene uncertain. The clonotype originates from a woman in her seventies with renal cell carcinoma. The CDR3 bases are TGTGCCAGCAGCTTAGTTAGCACTCCCACATCTACGTTCCGAAGAGAGCAGTACTTC. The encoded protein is CASSLVSTPTSTFRREQYF.